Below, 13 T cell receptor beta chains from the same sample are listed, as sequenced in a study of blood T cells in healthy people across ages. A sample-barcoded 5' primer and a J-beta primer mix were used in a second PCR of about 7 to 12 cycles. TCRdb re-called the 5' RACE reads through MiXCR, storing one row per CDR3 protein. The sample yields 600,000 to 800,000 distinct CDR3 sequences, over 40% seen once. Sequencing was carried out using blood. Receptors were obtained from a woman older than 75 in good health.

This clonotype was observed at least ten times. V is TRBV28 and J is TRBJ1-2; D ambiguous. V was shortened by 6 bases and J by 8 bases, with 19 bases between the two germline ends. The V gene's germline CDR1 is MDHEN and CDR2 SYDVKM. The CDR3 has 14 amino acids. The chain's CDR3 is CASRSTGKETGYTF. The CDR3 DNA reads TGTGCCAGCAGATCCACCGGGAAGGAGACCGGCTACACCTTC.

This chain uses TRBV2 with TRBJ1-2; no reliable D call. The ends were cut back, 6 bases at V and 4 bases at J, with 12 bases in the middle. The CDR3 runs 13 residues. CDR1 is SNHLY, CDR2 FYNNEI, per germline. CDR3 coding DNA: TGTGCCAGCAGGGTGAACGGTGGCTATGGCTACACCTTC. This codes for CASRVNGGYGYTF.

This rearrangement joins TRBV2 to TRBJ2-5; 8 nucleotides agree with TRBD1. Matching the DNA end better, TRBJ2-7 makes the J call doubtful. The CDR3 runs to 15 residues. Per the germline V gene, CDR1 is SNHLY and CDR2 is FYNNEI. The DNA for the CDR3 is TGTGCCAGCCAGGTTCGGACAGGGAGGACGTACGAGCAGTACTTC. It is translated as CASQVRTGRTYEQYF.

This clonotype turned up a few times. In DNA form, the CDR3 reads TGCAGTGCTAGAGGCCCAGCGGAAGCTTTCTTT. Residues: CSARGPAEAFF. The rearrangement links TRBV20-1 to TRBJ1-1; D ambiguous. From germline, CDR1 is DFQATT and CDR2 SNEGSKA (reference sequence). The CDR3 sequence is 11 residues long. V lost 1 base, J lost 8 bases, and 8 bases lay in between.

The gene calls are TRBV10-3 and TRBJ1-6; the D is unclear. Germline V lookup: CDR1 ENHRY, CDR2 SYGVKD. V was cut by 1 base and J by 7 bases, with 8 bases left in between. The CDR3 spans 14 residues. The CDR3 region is CAISEFDQNSPLHF. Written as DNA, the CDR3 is TGTGCCATCAGTGAGTTCGATCAGAATTCACCCCTCCACTTT.

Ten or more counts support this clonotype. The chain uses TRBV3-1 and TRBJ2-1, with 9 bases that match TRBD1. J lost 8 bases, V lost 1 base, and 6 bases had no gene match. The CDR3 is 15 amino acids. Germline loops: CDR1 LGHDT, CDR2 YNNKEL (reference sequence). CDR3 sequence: CASSQVPGQGHEQFF. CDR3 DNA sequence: TGTGCCAGCAGCCAAGTCCCGGGACAGGGCCATGAGCAGTTCTTC.

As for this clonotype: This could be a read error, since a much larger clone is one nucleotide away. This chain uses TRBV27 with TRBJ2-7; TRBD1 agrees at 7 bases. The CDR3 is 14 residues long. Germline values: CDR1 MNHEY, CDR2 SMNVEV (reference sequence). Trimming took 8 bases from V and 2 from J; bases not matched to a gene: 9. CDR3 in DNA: TGTGCCAGCCATGCCTGGGACAGAACCTACGAGCAGTACTTC. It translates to CASHAWDRTYEQYF.

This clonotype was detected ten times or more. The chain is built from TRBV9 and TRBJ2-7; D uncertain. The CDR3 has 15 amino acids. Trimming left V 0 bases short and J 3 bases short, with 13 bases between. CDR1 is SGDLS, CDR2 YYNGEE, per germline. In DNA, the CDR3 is TGTGCCAGCAGCGTAGCCGTAGGGCTAAACTACGAGCAGTACTTC. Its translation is CASSVAVGLNYEQYF.

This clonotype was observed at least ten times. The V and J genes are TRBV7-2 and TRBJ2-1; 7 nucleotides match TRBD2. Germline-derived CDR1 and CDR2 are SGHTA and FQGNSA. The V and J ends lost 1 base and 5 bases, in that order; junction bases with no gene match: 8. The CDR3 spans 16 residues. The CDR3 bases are TGTGCCAGCAGCTTAGTTGGCGGGAGATCCCACAATGAGCAGTTCTTC. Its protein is CASSLVGGRSHNEQFF.

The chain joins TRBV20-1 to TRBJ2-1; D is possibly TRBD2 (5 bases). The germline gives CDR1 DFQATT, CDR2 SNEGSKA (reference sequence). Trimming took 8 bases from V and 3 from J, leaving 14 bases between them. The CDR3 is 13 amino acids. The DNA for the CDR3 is TGCAGTCCCTACCTGGGAGTCTACAATGAGCAGTTCTTC. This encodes CSPYLGVYNEQFF.

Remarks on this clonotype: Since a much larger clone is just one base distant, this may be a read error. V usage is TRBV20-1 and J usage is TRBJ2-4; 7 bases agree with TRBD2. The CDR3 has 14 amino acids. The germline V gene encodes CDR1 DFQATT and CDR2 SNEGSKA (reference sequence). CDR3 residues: CSAGDRWRGNIQYF. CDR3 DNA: TGCAGTGCTGGAGATCGATGGCGGGGGAACATTCAGTACTTC.

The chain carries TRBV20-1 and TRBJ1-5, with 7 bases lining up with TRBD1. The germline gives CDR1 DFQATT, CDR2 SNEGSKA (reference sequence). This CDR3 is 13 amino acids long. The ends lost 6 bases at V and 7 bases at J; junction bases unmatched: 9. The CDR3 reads CSAERTGAQPQHF. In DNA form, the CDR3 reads TGCAGTGCCGAAAGAACAGGGGCACAGCCCCAGCATTTT.

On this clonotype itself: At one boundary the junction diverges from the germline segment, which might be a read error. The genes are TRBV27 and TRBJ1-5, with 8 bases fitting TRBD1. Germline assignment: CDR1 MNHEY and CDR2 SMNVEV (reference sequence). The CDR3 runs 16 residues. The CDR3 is CVSSFGTGTGNQPQHF. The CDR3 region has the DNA TGTGTCAGCAGTTTTGGGACAGGAACTGGCAATCAGCCCCAGCATTTT.